This TCR beta chain stems from a study of T cells in localized non-small cell lung cancer. Clones were read by immunoSEQ multiplex PCR, and TCRdb kept only the in-frame ones, dropping some. The sample gives tens of thousands of clones, roughly 81% of which show up once; roughly 12% is in the top ten. The TCR comes from a female donor over 55 with stage I lung adenocarcinoma. The starting material was peripheral blood, obtained before any cancer treatment.

The CDR3 loop is CASSQDRVGEQYF. CDR3 bases: TGCGCCAGCAGCCAAGATCGGGTGGGAGAGCAGTACTTC. J is TRBJ2-7 and V is TRBV4-1; D is uncertain. The germline V gene has CDR1 MGHRA and CDR2 YSYEKL. V gave up 0 bases and J gave up 7 bases, with 10 bases separating them. This CDR3 region has 13 residues.